Below are 20 T cell receptor beta chains sequenced from a single sample in a study of blood T cells in healthy people across ages. Primers used in a second PCR of roughly 6 to 12 cycles were a sample-barcoded 5' primer and a J-beta primer mix. TCRdb called the 5' RACE reads again in MiXCR, with one record for every CDR3 protein. The sample carries about 620,000 distinct CDR3 sequences, roughly 21% recorded once. What was sequenced was blood. The receptors were sampled from a man aged 65 to 85 in good health.

A few counts support this clonotype. The CDR3 sequence: CSASYSGVEKLFF. For the CDR3, the DNA is TGCAGTGCTAGTTATAGCGGGGTCGAAAAACTGTTTTTT. V and J are TRBV20-1 and TRBJ1-4, with D uncertain. Germline CDR1 is DFQATT and CDR2 is SNEGSKA (reference sequence). V was shortened by 3 bases and J by 8 bases, with 13 bases between the two germline ends. The CDR3 runs to 13 residues.

There are a few counts of this clonotype. V is TRBV20-1 and J is TRBJ2-1; the D is unclear. The germline gives CDR1 DFQATT, CDR2 SNEGSKA (reference sequence). The V end was cut by 5 bases, the J end by 5 bases, with 10 bases between. The CDR3 is 12 residues long. In nucleotides, the CDR3 is TGCAGTGCTGACCGTCTTAACAATGAGCAGTTCTTC. Translating gives CSADRLNNEQFF.

The chain is built from TRBV28 and TRBJ1-3; tentative D call: TRBD1 (6 bases). CDR3 length: 14 residues. V was trimmed by 6 bases and J by 6 bases, leaving 15 bases between them. Germline V gene data show CDR1 as MDHEN and CDR2 as SYDVKM. CDR3 amino acids: CASRPGGRVNTIYF. As DNA, the CDR3 is TGTGCCAGCAGGCCCGGGGGGCGGGTAAACACCATATATTTT. The complete variable domain, with remaining parts taken from reference TRBV28 and TRBJ1-3, reads DVKVTQSSRYLVKRTGEKVFLECVQDMDHENMFWYRQDPGLGLRLIYFSYDVKMKEKGDIPEGYSVSREKKERFSLILESASTNQTSMYLCASRPGGRVNTIYFGEGSWLTVV.

The CDR3: CASSLRAGTSGRNTQYF. The CDR3 DNA reads TGTGCCAGCAGTTTAAGGGCCGGGACTAGCGGGAGAAATACGCAGTATTTT. The chain is built from TRBV12-3 or TRBV12-4 and TRBJ2-3, with 14 bases fitting TRBD2. The junction had 8 bases not matched to a gene; V was cut back by 2 bases and J by 7 bases. The CDR3 sequence is 17 residues long.

On this clonotype itself: Sequence at one end of the junction differs from germline and may be a read error. The CDR3 region is CACSLGPGEKLFF. The CDR3 DNA sequence: TGTGCCTGCAGCTTAGGACCAGGTGAAAAACTGTTTTTT. The gene calls are TRBV7-2 and TRBJ1-4; no clear D gene. CDR1 SGHTA and CDR2 FQGNSA come from the germline V gene. The CDR3 spans 13 residues.

This clonotype has a handful of counts. As DNA, the CDR3 is TGCAGTGCTAGTGACGGTTCAACTAATGAAAAACTGTTTTTT. Translated: CSASDGSTNEKLFF. V is TRBV20-1 and J is TRBJ1-4, with unresolved D. CDR1 and CDR2 from the germline V gene are DFQATT and SNEGSKA (reference sequence). V lost 3 bases and J 0 bases, leaving 8 bases between the germline ends. The CDR3 is 14 amino acids.

This sequence joins TRBV5-1 and TRBJ2-2; 8 bases map to TRBD2. CDR1 and CDR2 from the germline V gene are SGHRS and YFSETQ. This CDR3 contains 18 residues. After removal of 0 bases from V and 3 bases from J, the junction contained 10 bases not matched to a gene. Written as DNA, the CDR3 is TGCGCCAGCAGCTTGGGGACTAGCAGCAACTACTACACCGGGGAGCTGTTTTTT. Its protein product is CASSLGTSSNYYTGELFF.

This clonotype occurred a few times. The chain uses TRBV30 and TRBJ1-2, with 8 bases matching TRBD1. Germline V CDR1 and CDR2: GTSNPN, SVGIG (reference sequence). This CDR3 has 15 amino acids. V lost 8 bases to trimming and J lost 0 bases; unmatched junction nucleotides: 11. CDR3 nucleotides: TGTGCCGGACCGGGACAGGCTACAGCTAACTATGGCTACACCTTC. This encodes CAGPGQATANYGYTF.

The rearrangement links TRBV15 to TRBJ1-4, with D possibly TRBD1 on 5 matching bases. The V gene lost 2 bases and the J gene lost 2 bases, with 9 bases spanning the gap. This CDR3 region has 15 residues. Germline CDR1 LNHNV, CDR2 YYDKDF (reference sequence). CDR3 nucleotide sequence: TGTGCCACCAGCAGAACAGGTGGCACTAATGAAAAACTGTTTTTT. Amino acids: CATSRTGGTNEKLFF.

This rearrangement joins TRBV28 to TRBJ1-5, with D possibly TRBD1 on 5 matching bases. The germline V gene has CDR1 MDHEN and CDR2 SYDVKM. The CDR3 runs 14 residues. Trimming stripped 6 bases from V and 3 bases from J, with 12 bases between. Here the CDR3 reads CASSQGRHNQPQHF. CDR3 in DNA: TGTGCCAGCAGCCAGGGACGGCACAATCAGCCCCAGCATTTT.

This clonotype was observed a few times. The chain joins TRBV14 to TRBJ2-1; TRBD2 aligns across 9 bases. Germline V gene sequence: CDR1 SGHDN, CDR2 FVKESK. The CDR3 covers 15 residues. The V segment lost 3 bases and the J segment 2 bases; nucleotides outside the gene matches: 2. CDR3 amino acids: CASSHSGSPYNEQFF. The CDR3 coding sequence is TGTGCCAGCAGCCATAGCGGGAGCCCCTACAATGAGCAGTTCTTC.

This clonotype was seen once. The rearrangement joins TRBV7-3 to TRBJ1-2; D not certain. Germline-derived CDR1 and CDR2 are SGHTA and FQGTGA. The CDR3 sequence is 13 residues long. Trimming stripped 3 bases from V and 4 bases from J, with 9 bases between. CDR3 nucleotide sequence: TGTGCCAGCAGCTTCGACGGTATCTATGGCTACACCTTC. It specifies CASSFDGIYGYTF.

This clonotype turned up a few times. The CDR3 DNA reads TGTGCCAGCAGCATGGGGCTGAGACACCAAGAGACCCAGTACTTC. Encoded protein: CASSMGLRHQETQYF. This chain joins TRBV11-2 and TRBJ2-5, with D tentatively TRBD1 (5 bases). Trimming removed 5 bases from V and 0 bases from J, with 13 bases in between. From germline, CDR1 is SGHAT and CDR2 FQNNGV. This CDR3 has 15 amino acids.

The sample holds a few counts of this clonotype. This sequence joins TRBV11-3 and TRBJ2-1; 10 bases are a match to TRBD2. Trimming took 5 bases from V and 6 from J; bases not matched to a gene: 7. This CDR3 spans 15 amino acids. The germline gives CDR1 SGHNT, CDR2 YENEEA. CDR3 sequence (DNA): TGTGCCAGCAGCCCCGGTAAGCGGGAGGGCAATGAGCAGTTCTTC. Translated: CASSPGKREGNEQFF.

The genes are TRBV28 and TRBJ2-7, with D possibly called TRBD1 or TRBD2 (6 bases each). The CDR3 runs 14 residues. V dropped 3 bases and J dropped 2 bases, with 11 bases sitting between them. Germline CDR1 reads MDHEN; CDR2 reads SYDVKM. The CDR3 is CASSLERGAYEQYF. The CDR3 DNA reads as TGTGCCAGCAGTTTGGAGAGGGGGGCCTACGAGCAGTACTTC. Looking up the rest from reference TRBV28 and TRBJ2-7 gives the full variable domain: DVKVTQSSRYLVKRTGEKVFLECVQDMDHENMFWYRQDPGLGLRLIYFSYDVKMKEKGDIPEGYSVSREKKERFSLILESASTNQTSMYLCASSLERGAYEQYFGPGTRLTVT.

The chain combines TRBV10-3 with TRBJ2-5; TRBD1 matches at 7 bases. Germline CDR1 is ENHRY and CDR2 is SYGVKD. The CDR3 spans 12 residues. Losses at the gene ends were 9 bases for V and 3 bases for J; bases not matched to a gene: 4. The CDR3 loop is CAIGTDEETQYF. The CDR3, as DNA: TGTGCCATTGGGACAGACGAAGAGACCCAGTACTTC.

This clonotype was detected only a few times. The chain couples TRBV25-1 to TRBJ2-4; 7 nucleotides line up with TRBD1. The germline gives CDR1 MGHDK, CDR2 SYGVNS. The CDR3 runs to 16 residues. The V and J ends lost 6 bases and 2 bases, in that order; junction bases with no gene match: 10. CDR3 sequence (DNA): TGTGCCAGCAGATCCGACAGGGCCTATACCAAAAACATTCAGTACTTC. It yields the protein CASRSDRAYTKNIQYF.

V gene TRBV3-1 combines with J gene TRBJ2-2; no firm D call. The CDR3 consists of 15 residues. V lost 3 bases and J lost 0, with 8 bases in between. CDR1 and CDR2 from the germline V gene are LGHDT and YNNKEL (reference sequence). CDR3 coding DNA: TGTGCCAGCAGCCACCCCTCTGCGAACACCGGGGAGCTGTTTTTT. It encodes CASSHPSANTGELFF. The full variable domain, its missing parts supplied by reference TRBV3-1 and TRBJ2-2, is DTAVSQTPKYLVTQMGNDKSIKCEQNLGHDTMYWYKQDSKKFLKIMFSYNNKELIINETVPNRFSPKSPDKAHLNLHINSLELGDSAVYFCASSHPSANTGELFFGEGSRLTVL.

V usage is TRBV4-2 and J usage is TRBJ1-1; TRBD1 matches 8 bases. CDR3 length: 17 residues. From germline, CDR1 is LGHNA and CDR2 YNFKEQ. The V gene end was trimmed by 0 bases and the J gene end by 6 bases; junction bases not matched to a gene: 12. Here the CDR3 DNA reads TGTGCCAGCAGCCAAGATTTGGCAGGGGGCGGAGGATCTGAAGCTTTCTTT. Residues: CASSQDLAGGGGSEAFF.

The chain carries TRBV7-9 and TRBJ2-7, with a weak D call TRBD1 (5 bases). The CDR3 length is 16 residues. V was cut by 5 bases and J by 2 bases, with 19 bases left in between. Germline V gives CDR1 SEHNR, CDR2 FQNEAQ (reference sequence). This chain's CDR3 is CASSPIAAQGTYEQYF. In DNA form, the CDR3 reads TGTGCCAGCAGCCCCATAGCCGCTCAGGGAACCTACGAGCAGTACTTC.